The entry below gives a single TCR beta chain sequence along with its context. Antigen: not known. Deletions cut 1 base from V and 4 bases from J, with 13 bases between. The CDR3 spans 15 residues. CDR1 MNHEY and CDR2 SVGAGI come from the germline V gene. These data are taken from a study of OX40 agonist ivuxolimab in advanced cancers. Overall study: An agonistic human IgG2 monoclonal antibody against OX40 (CD134) was given. Ivuxolimab doses were 0.01, 0.1, 0.3, 1.5, 3 or 10 mg/kg every 2 weeks.

Findings and caveats of the study: In CD8+ T cells, expanded clones were on average more numerous than in CD4+. People who partly responded at 0.1-3.0 mg/kg had some of the least clonal expansion seen.

TCRdb keeps only in-frame clones here, not all; method: immunoSEQ multiplex PCR. The sample gives about 58,000 clones, just over 85% of which show up once; 0.85% to 1% is in the top ten. The rearrangement uses TRBV6-5 and TRBJ1-2; the D is unclear. This sample comprised CD4+ or CD8+ T cells sorted from blood, obtained in a trial of the OX40 agonist ivuxolimab. This clonotype was obtained from an adult with an advanced solid tumor such as melanoma, head and neck, liver or kidney cancer. This chain's CDR3 is CASSYWRGNTYGYTF. The DNA of the CDR3 is TGTGCCAGCAGTTACTGGAGAGGGAATACCTATGGCTACACCTTC.